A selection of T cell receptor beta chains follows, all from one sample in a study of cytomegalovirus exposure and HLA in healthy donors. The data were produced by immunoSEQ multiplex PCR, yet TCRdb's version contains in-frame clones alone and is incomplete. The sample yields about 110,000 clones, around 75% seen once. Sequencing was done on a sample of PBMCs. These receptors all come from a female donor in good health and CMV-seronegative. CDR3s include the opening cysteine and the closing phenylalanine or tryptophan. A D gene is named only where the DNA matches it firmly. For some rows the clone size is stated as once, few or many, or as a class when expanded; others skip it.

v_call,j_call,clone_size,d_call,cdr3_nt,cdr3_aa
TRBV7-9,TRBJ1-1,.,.,TGTGCCAGCAGCTTCCTCGGGGAGAACACTGAAGCTTTCTTT,CASSFLGENTEAFF
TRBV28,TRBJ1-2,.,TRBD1,TGTGCCAGCAGCCAGGACAGGGGGGTCTATGGCTACACCTTC,CASSQDRGVYGYTF
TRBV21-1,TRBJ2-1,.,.,TGTGCCAGCAGCAACCAGGACAGGGCAAGCTCCTACAATGAGCAGTTCTTC,CASSNQDRASSYNEQFF
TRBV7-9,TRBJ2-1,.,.,TGTGCCAGCAGCTTAGGGGGACACCTTCGGAATGAGCAGTTCTTC,CASSLGGHLRNEQFF
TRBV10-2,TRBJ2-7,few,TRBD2,TGCGCCAGCAGTGAGTCCCCCTTTAGCGGGAGTAGGTACGAGCAGTACTTC,CASSESPFSGSRYEQYF
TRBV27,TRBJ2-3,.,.,TGTGCCAGCAGTTACGGGGGACTGTGGACAGATACGCAGTATTTT,CASSYGGLWTDTQYF
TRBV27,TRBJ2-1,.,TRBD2,TGTGCCAGCAGTTTGATAGTTAGCGGGTACAATGAGCAGTTCTTC,CASSLIVSGYNEQFF
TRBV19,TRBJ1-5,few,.,TGTGCCAGTAGTCCAGGGTTTGGCCAGCCCCAGCATTTT,CASSPGFGQPQHF
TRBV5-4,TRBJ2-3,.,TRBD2,TGTGCCAGCAGCTTGAGCGGGAGAGCAGATACGCAGTATTTT,CASSLSGRADTQYF
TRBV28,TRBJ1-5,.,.,TGTGCCAGCTCCTATCAATACCCGACACAAAAAGGAAGCAATCAGCCCCAGCATTTT,CASSYQYPTQKGSNQPQHF
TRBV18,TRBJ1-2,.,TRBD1,TGTGCCAGCTCACCCGGGACAGACTATGGCTACACCTTC,CASSPGTDYGYTF
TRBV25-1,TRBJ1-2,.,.,TGTGCCAGCAGTGAATCTATACAGGGACGCGGCTACACCTTC,CASSESIQGRGYTF
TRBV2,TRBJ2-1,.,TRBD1,TGTGCCAGCAGTGATCCAGGGGGCAAAAGCTCCTACAATGAGCAGTTCTTC,CASSDPGGKSSYNEQFF
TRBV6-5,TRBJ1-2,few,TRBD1,TGTGCCAGCAGAACAGGGGGTGGCTACACCTTC,CASRTGGGYTF
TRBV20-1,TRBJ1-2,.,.,TGCAGTGCTAGAGTCGGAGGGAGAAACACCTTC,CSARVGGRNTF
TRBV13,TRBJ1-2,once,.,TGTGCCAGCCGCAATTGGGCAGAGGCCCGGGAGGGCTACACCTTC,CASRNWAEAREGYTF
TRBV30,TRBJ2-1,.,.,TGTGCCTGGGAAACCGGGAACCAAGGAGGGGAGCAGTTCTTC,CAWETGNQGGEQFF
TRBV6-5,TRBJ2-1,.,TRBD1,TGTGCCAGCAGCCAGACAGGGGAGTTGGGGGAGCAGTTCTTC,CASSQTGELGEQFF
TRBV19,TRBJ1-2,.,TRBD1,TGTGCCAGTAGTCGCAGAAGCGGACAGGGGTATGGCTACACCTTC,CASSRRSGQGYGYTF
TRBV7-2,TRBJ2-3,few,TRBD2,TGTGCCAGCACCCGACTAGCGGGAGGAGGGGATACGCAGTATTTT,CASTRLAGGGDTQYF
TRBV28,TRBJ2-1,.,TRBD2,TGTGCCAGCAGATCACTAGCGGGCCCGGGAGTGTACAATGAGCAGTTCTTC,CASRSLAGPGVYNEQFF
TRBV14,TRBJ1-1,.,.,TGTGCCAGCAGCCAAGATCTCCGGGACACCGAATTCTTT,CASSQDLRDTEFF
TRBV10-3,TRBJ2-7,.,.,TGTGCCATCGGAATGACAGGTATATACGAGCAGTACTTC,CAIGMTGIYEQYF
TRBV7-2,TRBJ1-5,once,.,TGTGCCAGCAGCCTCGGTGGGCCCCAGCATTTT,CASSLGGPQHF
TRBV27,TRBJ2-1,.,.,TGTGCCAGCAGTCCCCGCAGGGGCAGTCACAATGAGCAGTTCTTC,CASSPRRGSHNEQFF
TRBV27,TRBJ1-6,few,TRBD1,TGTGCCAGCAGTTCGGGTCTCCGCCCTGGACAGGGAGGGAATTCACCCCTCCACTTT,CASSSGLRPGQGGNSPLHF
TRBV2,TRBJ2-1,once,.,TGTGCCAGCAGCGGACAGATAGGGAATGAGCAGTTCTTC,CASSGQIGNEQFF
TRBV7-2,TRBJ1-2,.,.,TGTGCCAGCAGCTTAACGATGACAGGTGCCTATGGCTACACCTTC,CASSLTMTGAYGYTF
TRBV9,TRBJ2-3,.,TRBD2,TGTGCCAGCAGCGTAGAAGCGGGGGGTGTAGATACGCAGTATTTT,CASSVEAGGVDTQYF
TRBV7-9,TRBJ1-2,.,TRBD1,TGTGCCAGCAGCCCATTAGACAGGGACAGCTTATATGGCTACACCTTC,CASSPLDRDSLYGYTF
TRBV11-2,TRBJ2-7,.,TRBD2,TGTGCCAGCAGCCCGGGACTAGCGGCCACCTACGAGCAGTACTTC,CASSPGLAATYEQYF
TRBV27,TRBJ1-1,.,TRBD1,TGTGCCAGCAGTCACGGGACAGCTGAAGCTTTCTTT,CASSHGTAEAFF
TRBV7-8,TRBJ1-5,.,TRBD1,TGTGCCAGCAGCTTACGGGACAGGGGGAATCAGCCCCAGCATTTT,CASSLRDRGNQPQHF
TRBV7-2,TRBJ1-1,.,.,TGTGCCAGCAGCTTAGGGGAGTGGAACACTGAAGCTTTCTTT,CASSLGEWNTEAFF
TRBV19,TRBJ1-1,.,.,TGTGCTAGTAGTATCCGCAGGGACACTGAAGCTTTCTTT,CASSIRRDTEAFF
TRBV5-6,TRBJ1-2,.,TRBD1,TGTGCCAGCAGCGGGACAGGGTTGGATGGCTACACCTTC,CASSGTGLDGYTF
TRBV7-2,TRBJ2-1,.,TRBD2,TGTGCCAGCAGCTTAGCGAGGGGGACTAGCGCCCCCGCGGCTAGCTCCTACAATGAGCAGTTCTTC,CASSLARGTSAPAASSYNEQFF
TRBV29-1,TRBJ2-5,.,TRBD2,TGCAGCGGTAAAGATGAGCGGGAGGGCAACGGGGAGACCCAGTACTTC,CSGKDEREGNGETQYF
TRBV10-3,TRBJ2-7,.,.,TGTGCCATCAGTGAGTCGACTCGGGTCTACGAGCAGTACTTC,CAISESTRVYEQYF
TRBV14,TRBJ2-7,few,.,TGTGCCAGCAGCCAAGACCCGGGTACCTACGAGCAGTACTTC,CASSQDPGTYEQYF
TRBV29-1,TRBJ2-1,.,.,TGCAGCTCCATTTTGAGAGGGGGTTTTTTCAATGAGCAGTTCTTC,CSSILRGGFFNEQFF
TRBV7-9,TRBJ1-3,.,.,TGTGCCAGCAGCTTAGAGGGCCCCGGGGCTGGAAACACCATATATTTT,CASSLEGPGAGNTIYF
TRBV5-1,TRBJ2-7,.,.,TGCGCCAGCCGTGGAGGGGCCCACTACGAGCAGTACTTC,CASRGGAHYEQYF